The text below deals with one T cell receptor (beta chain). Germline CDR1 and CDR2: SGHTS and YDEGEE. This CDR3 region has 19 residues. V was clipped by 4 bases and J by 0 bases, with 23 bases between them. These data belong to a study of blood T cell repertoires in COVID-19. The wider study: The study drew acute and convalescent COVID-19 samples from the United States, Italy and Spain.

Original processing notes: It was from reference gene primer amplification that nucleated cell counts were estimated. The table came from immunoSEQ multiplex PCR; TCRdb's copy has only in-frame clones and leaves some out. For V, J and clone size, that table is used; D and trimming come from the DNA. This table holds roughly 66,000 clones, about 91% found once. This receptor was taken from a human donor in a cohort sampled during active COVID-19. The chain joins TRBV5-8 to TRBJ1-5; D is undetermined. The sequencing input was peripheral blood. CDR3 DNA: TGTGCCAGCAGCCCCCCGGACGAGGGTTCCTTCTATAGCAATCAGCCCCAGCATTTT. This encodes CASSPPDEGSFYSNQPQHF.